A selection of T cell receptor beta chains follows, all from one sample in a study of T cell responses to AZD1222 COVID-19 vaccine. Clones were sequenced by immunoSEQ multiplex PCR, and TCRdb holds only the in-frame ones, with some missing. The sample holds 100,000 or so clones, approximately 91% seen once. The sequenced sample was peripheral blood, obtained on day 0 of AZD1222 vaccination. The source is an adult in good health. CDR3s include the opening cysteine and the closing phenylalanine or tryptophan. D genes are given only for firm matches. A clone size is listed for some rows: how often the clone was seen (once, few, many), or a class if it is expanded.

D,V,size,J,CDR3,DNA
TRBD2,TRBV4-1,.,TRBJ2-1,CASSQERGLALSSYNEQFF,TGCGCCAGCAGCCAAGAAAGAGGACTAGCGCTCAGCTCCTACAATGAGCAGTTCTTC
.,TRBV11-2,.,TRBJ2-2,CASSLWAENTGELFF,TGTGCCAGCAGCTTATGGGCGGAGAACACCGGGGAGCTGTTTTTT
.,TRBV27,.,TRBJ1-5,CASSLSRQISNQPQHF,TGTGCCAGCAGTCTTTCTCGACAGATTAGCAATCAGCCCCAGCATTTT
.,TRBV6-4,.,TRBJ2-3,CASSDSSGDVYTQYF,TGTGCCAGCAGTGACTCTTCGGGAGATGTTTATACGCAGTATTTT
.,TRBV28,.,TRBJ2-5,CASSLLQETQYF,TGTGCCAGCAGTCTCCTACAAGAGACCCAGTACTTC
TRBD1,TRBV25-1,.,TRBJ1-1,CASSESGGQGLATEAFF,TGTGCCAGCAGTGAGAGCGGAGGACAGGGGCTGGCAACTGAAGCTTTCTTT
TRBD2,TRBV4-2,.,TRBJ2-1,CASSQASGRANEQFF,TGTGCCAGCAGCCAAGCTAGCGGGAGGGCCAATGAGCAGTTCTTC
TRBD1,TRBV11-2,.,TRBJ1-2,CASSYTGTGEGGYTF,TGTGCCAGCAGCTACACCGGGACAGGGGAGGGCGGCTACACCTTC
.,TRBV7-7,.,TRBJ2-2,CASSLRVTGTGELFF,TGTGCTAGCAGCTTACGGGTTACGGGAACCGGGGAGCTGTTTTTT
TRBD2,TRBV18,few,TRBJ2-7,CASSPPRGGSDEQYF,TGTGCCAGCTCACCACCTCGTGGCGGGAGCGACGAGCAGTACTTC